This T cell receptor beta chain is drawn from a study of technical replicates of blood from several donors. Profiling relied on immunoSEQ multiplex PCR, and the TCRdb table lists in-frame clones only, not all of them. The sample consists of more than 65,000 clones, roughly 93% of them appearing once. The CDR3 sequence is 12 residues long. The ends were cut back, 4 bases at V and 1 base at J, with 7 bases in the middle. Germline V CDR1 and CDR2: SQVTM, ANQGSEA. This rearrangement joins TRBV29-1 to TRBJ1-1; D call uncertain. This clonotype was sampled from a human donor in good health. The specimen was T cells isolated from PBMCs. The CDR3, as DNA: TGCAGCGTTGTAGTTACGAACACTGAAGCTTTCTTT. Amino acids: CSVVVTNTEAFF.